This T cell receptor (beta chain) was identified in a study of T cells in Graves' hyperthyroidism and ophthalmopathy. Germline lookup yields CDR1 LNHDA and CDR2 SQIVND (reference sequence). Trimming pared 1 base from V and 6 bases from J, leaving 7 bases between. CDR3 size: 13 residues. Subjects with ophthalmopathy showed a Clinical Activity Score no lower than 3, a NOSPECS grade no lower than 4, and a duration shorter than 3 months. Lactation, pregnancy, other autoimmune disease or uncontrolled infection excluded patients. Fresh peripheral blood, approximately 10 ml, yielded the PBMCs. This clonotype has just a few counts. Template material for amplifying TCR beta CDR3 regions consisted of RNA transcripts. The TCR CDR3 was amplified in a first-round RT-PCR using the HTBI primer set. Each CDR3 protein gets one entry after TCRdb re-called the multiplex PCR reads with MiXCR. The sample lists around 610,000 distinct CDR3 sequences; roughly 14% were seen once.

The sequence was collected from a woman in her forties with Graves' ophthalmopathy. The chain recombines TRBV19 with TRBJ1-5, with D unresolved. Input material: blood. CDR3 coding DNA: TGTGCCAGTAGTATAGGCGTCACTCAGCCCCAGCATTTT. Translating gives CASSIGVTQPQHF.